This T cell receptor (beta chain) was profiled in a study of blood T cell repertoires in COVID-19. Authors' data handling: Amplified reference gene primers provided the basis for estimating nucleated cell counts. TCRdb's table, derived via immunoSEQ multiplex PCR, lists solely in-frame clones and lacks some. V, J and clone size are taken as reported in that table, and D and trimming were inferred from the DNA itself. The data hold approximately 230,000 clones, with 85% to 90% observed a single time. Clinical history as reported by participants underpinned cohort assignment. The CDR3 spans 16 residues. The germline V gene has CDR1 SGHTA and CDR2 FQGNSA. Trimming stripped 1 base from V and 6 bases from J, with 13 bases between.

J is TRBJ1-6 and V is TRBV7-2; a weak D match, TRBD1 (5 bases). The specimen sequenced was PBMCs or T cells enriched from blood (not recorded which). The TCR sequence derives from a man younger than 35 who had recovered from COVID-19. The CDR3 DNA is TGTGCCAGCAGCTTAGTAAGCGGGGGACGTAATTCACCCCTCCACTTT. The encoded protein is CASSLVSGGRNSPLHF.